These 8 T cell receptor beta chains share one sample of origin, sequenced in a study of blood T cell repertoires in COVID-19. Only in-frame clones appear in the TCRdb table, and some are missing; sequencing was by immunoSEQ multiplex PCR. This sample carries a few hundred thousand clones, 70% to 90% of them seen once, and the ten largest clones take under 4%. The source material was peripheral blood. These receptors originate from a man aged 18 to 30 with active or convalescent COVID-19.

V and J are TRBV12-5 and TRBJ2-7; D remains unclear. The V gene lost 3 bases and the J gene lost 4 bases, with 7 bases spanning the gap. CDR3 size: 12 residues. The V gene's germline CDR1 is LGHNT and CDR2 FRNRAP. This CDR3 reads CASGFDGYEQYF. CDR3 coding DNA: TGTGCTAGTGGTTTTGACGGGTACGAGCAGTACTTC.

This chain joins TRBV6-2 or TRBV6-3 and TRBJ2-3; 9 bases match TRBD2. V lost 2 bases, J lost 3 bases, and 3 bases stayed unmatched. The length of the CDR3 is 15 residues. In germline, CDR1 is MNHEY, CDR2 SVGEGT. The CDR3 DNA is TGTGCCAGCAGTTACGGGCTAGCGGGAACAGATACGCAGTATTTT. This encodes CASSYGLAGTDTQYF.

This chain joins TRBV27 and TRBJ2-1, with 13 bases aligning to TRBD2. Germline V gene data show CDR1 as MNHEY and CDR2 as SMNVEV (reference sequence). V gave up 6 bases and J gave up 0 bases; unmatched junction bases: 14. CDR3 length: 20 amino acids. In DNA, the CDR3 is TGTGCCAGCAGACATAGAGGGGGACTAGCGGGGCAGAGCTCCTACAATGAGCAGTTCTTC. Its translation: CASRHRGGLAGQSSYNEQFF.

The chain carries TRBV4-1 and TRBJ2-5; 8 nucleotides match TRBD2. Germline V gives CDR1 MGHRA, CDR2 YSYEKL. Unmatched junction bases numbered 19, after V lost 5 bases and J lost 5 bases. CDR3 size: 18 residues. DNA of the CDR3: TGCGCCAGCAGCACACTGGATAGCGGGACGACGAGCTGGGAGACCCAGTACTTC. It specifies CASSTLDSGTTSWETQYF.

This chain links TRBV4-3 with TRBJ1-3; 9 bases agree with TRBD1. The V gene's germline CDR1 is LGHNA and CDR2 YSLEER. This CDR3 has 21 residues. V lost 0 bases and J lost 0; bases outside the gene matches: 15. The CDR3 reads CASSQEVLGRQGGNSGNTIYF. CDR3 sequence (DNA): TGCGCCAGCAGCCAAGAAGTGTTAGGTCGACAGGGGGGAAACTCTGGAAACACCATATATTTT.

This clone has only a few counts. The chain employs TRBV2 and TRBJ1-5, with D uncertain. The V gene lost 6 bases and the J gene lost 4 bases, with 13 bases spanning the gap. The CDR3 contains 14 residues. The germline gives CDR1 SNHLY, CDR2 FYNNEI. CDR3: CASSLEPINQPQHF. As DNA, the CDR3 is TGTGCCAGCAGCCTCGAGCCGATAAATCAGCCCCAGCATTTT. Full variable domain (rest looked up from reference TRBV2 and TRBJ1-5): EPEVTQTPSHQVTQMGQEVILRCVPISNHLYFYWYRQILGQKVEFLVSFYNNEISEKSEIFDDQFSVERPDGSNFTLKIRSTKLEDSAMYFCASSLEPINQPQHFGDGTRLSIL.

The chain is built from TRBV19 and TRBJ2-7, with TRBD1 matching 7 bases. This CDR3 is 14 amino acids long. Looked up from germline, CDR1 is LNHDA and CDR2 is SQIVND (reference sequence). V lost 3 bases, J lost 3 bases, and 5 bases stayed unmatched. This CDR3 is CASSITGAFYEQYF. The CDR3 region has the DNA TGTGCCAGTAGTATTACAGGGGCGTTCTACGAGCAGTACTTC.

The chain has TRBV18 and TRBJ2-3; 7 bases match TRBD1. This CDR3 is 14 amino acids long. CDR1 and CDR2 (germline): KGHSH, LQKENI. V was clipped by 1 base and J by 4 bases; unmatched bases: 2. The CDR3 DNA is TGTGCCAGCTCACCACGGCAGGGGGCAGATACGCAGTATTTT. Translation: CASSPRQGADTQYF.